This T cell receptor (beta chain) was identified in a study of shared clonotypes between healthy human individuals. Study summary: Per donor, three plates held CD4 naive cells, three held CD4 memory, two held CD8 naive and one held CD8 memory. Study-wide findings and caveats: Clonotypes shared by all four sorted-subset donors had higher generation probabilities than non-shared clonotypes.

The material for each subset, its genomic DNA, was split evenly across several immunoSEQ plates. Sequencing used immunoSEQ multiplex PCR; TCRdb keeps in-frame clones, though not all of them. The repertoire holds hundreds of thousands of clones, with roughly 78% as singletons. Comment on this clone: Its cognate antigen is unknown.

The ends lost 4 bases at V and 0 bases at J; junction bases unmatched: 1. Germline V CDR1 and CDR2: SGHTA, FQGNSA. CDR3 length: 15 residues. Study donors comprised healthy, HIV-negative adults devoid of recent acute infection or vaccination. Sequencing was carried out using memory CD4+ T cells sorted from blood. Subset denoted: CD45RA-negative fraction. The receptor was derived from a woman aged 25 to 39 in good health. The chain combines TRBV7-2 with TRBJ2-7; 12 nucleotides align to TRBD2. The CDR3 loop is CASSSSGRDSYEQYF. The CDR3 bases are TGTGCCAGCAGCTCTAGCGGGAGGGACTCCTACGAGCAGTACTTC.